The 3 T cell receptor beta chains listed next were all sequenced from one sample in a study of cytomegalovirus exposure and HLA in healthy donors. It was with 60 Vbeta and 13 Jbeta primers that the PCR ran. Sequencing used immunoSEQ multiplex PCR; TCRdb keeps in-frame clones, though not all of them. The sample includes around 160,000 clones, over 65% of them seen just once. The material sequenced was PBMCs. These receptors all come from a man in his forties in good health and CMV-seropositive.

This chain connects TRBV27 to TRBJ2-2; the D gene is possibly TRBD1 (6 bases). CDR3 length: 17 amino acids. Germline CDR1 MNHEY, CDR2 SMNVEV (reference sequence). Deletions cut 5 bases from V and 7 bases from J, with 23 bases between. CDR3 residues: CASSRGTAGYRGGELFF. The DNA of the CDR3 is TGTGCCAGCAGTAGGGGGACCGCAGGGTATCGGGGCGGGGAGCTGTTTTTT.

V and J are TRBV11-1 and TRBJ1-1; D possibly corresponds to TRBD1 (5 bases). The V gene lost 6 bases and the J gene lost 2 bases, with 13 bases spanning the gap. Germline lookup yields CDR1 SGHAT and CDR2 FQDESV (reference sequence). The CDR3 contains 14 residues. The CDR3 DNA sequence: TGTGCCAGCAGTCCCGACAGCCTAAACACTGAAGCTTTCTTT. It specifies CASSPDSLNTEAFF.

J is TRBJ2-3 and V is TRBV5-1, with D possibly TRBD2 on 6 matching bases. Germline values: CDR1 SGHRS, CDR2 YFSETQ. The CDR3 contains 14 residues. V lost 2 bases and J 0 bases, leaving 7 bases between the germline ends. CDR3 loop: CASSFGTSTDTQYF. The DNA for the CDR3 is TGCGCCAGCAGCTTCGGGACTAGCACAGATACGCAGTATTTT.